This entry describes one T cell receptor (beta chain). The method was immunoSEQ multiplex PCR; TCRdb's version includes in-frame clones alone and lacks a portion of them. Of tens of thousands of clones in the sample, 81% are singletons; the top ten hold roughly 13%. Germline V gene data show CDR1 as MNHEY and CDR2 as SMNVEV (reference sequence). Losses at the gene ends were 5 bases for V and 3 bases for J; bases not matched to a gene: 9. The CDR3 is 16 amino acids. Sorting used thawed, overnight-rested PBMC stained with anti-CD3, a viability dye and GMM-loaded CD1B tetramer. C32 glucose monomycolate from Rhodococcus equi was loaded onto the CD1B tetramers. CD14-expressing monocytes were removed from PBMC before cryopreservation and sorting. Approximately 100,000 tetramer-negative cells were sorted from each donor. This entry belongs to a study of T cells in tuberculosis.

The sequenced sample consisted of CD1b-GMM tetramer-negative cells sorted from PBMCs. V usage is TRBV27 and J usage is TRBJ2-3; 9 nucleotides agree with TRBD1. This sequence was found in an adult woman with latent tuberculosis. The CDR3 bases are TGTGCCAGCAGTACTGGGACAGGGCGAGGGACAGATACGCAGTATTTT. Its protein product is CASSTGTGRGTDTQYF.